These 23 T cell receptor beta chains share one sample of origin, sequenced in a study of neoadjuvant anti-PD-1 for oral cavity cancer (dated by TCRdb to about 2021). The receptor library was made with the immunoSEQ multiplex PCR assay. TCRdb carries this immuneACCESS record with in-frame sequences only. Its versions omit some clonotypes, under half of them owing to an unresolved V gene in the studies checked, with the rest unexplained. Recorded for this sample are 55,000 to 75,000 clones; roughly nine tenths of them occurred a single time. The ten largest clonotypes hold around 2.8% of the sample. The time point label, as the study defines it: after neoadjuvant nivolumab, at surgical resection. The sequences come from PBMCs, collected after nivolumab (anti-PD-1) treatment. These receptors originate from a person aged 40 to 85 with oral cavity squamous cell carcinoma.

The genes are TRBV5-1 and TRBJ2-2, with 9 bases fitting TRBD1. The CDR3 is 16 residues long. CDR1 and CDR2 from the germline V gene are SGHRS and YFSETQ. V shed 1 base and J 6 bases; nucleotides not matched to a gene: 7. The CDR3 DNA sequence: TGCGCCAGCAGCTTGTCGGGACAGGGTGGTCCCGGGGAGCTGTTTTTT. Encoded protein: CASSLSGQGGPGELFF.

The genes are TRBV7-6 and TRBJ2-2; 14 nucleotides agree with TRBD2. Germline CDR1 and CDR2: SGHVS and FNYEAQ. V shed 4 bases and J 7 bases; nucleotides not matched to a gene: 5. The CDR3 extends over 16 amino acids. The CDR3 DNA sequence: TGTGCCAGCAGCTCGGGACTAGCGGGAGTTTACGGGGAGCTGTTTTTT. Translating it yields CASSSGLAGVYGELFF.

The chain has TRBV12-5 and TRBJ2-3; D uncertain. The CDR3 totals 13 residues. Looked up from germline, CDR1 is LGHNT and CDR2 is FRNRAP. Trimming took off 1 base at V and 0 bases at J, with 2 bases between the two ends. CDR3: CASGLASTDTQYF. The CDR3 DNA reads as TGTGCTAGTGGTTTGGCCAGCACAGATACGCAGTATTTT. Based on the CDR3 plus reference TRBV12-5 and TRBJ2-3, the full variable domain is DARVTQTPRHKVTEMGQEVTMRCQPILGHNTVFWYRQTMMQGLELLAYFRNRAPLDDSGMPKDRFSAEMPDATLATLKIQPSEPRDSAVYFCASGLASTDTQYFGPGTRLTVL.

This chain connects TRBV30 to TRBJ2-1, with TRBD2 matching over 7 bases. Germline V gene data show CDR1 as GTSNPN and CDR2 as SVGIG (reference sequence). The V segment lost 1 base and the J segment 12 bases; nucleotides outside the gene matches: 6. The CDR3 has 12 amino acids. CDR3 in amino acids: CAWSETAGSQFF. As DNA, the CDR3 is TGTGCCTGGAGTGAGACAGCGGGGTCGCAGTTCTTC.

The rearrangement joins TRBV2 to TRBJ1-5; 8 bases are shared with TRBD1. This CDR3 has 16 residues. V was clipped by 3 bases and J by 6 bases; unmatched bases: 10. Looked up from germline, CDR1 is SNHLY and CDR2 is FYNNEI. CDR3 amino acids: CASSDRGLLSIQPQHF. CDR3 DNA: TGTGCCAGCAGTGACAGGGGGCTTCTTTCAATTCAGCCCCAGCATTTT.

V is TRBV15 and J is TRBJ1-1; D not resolved. This CDR3 has 16 residues. Germline V gene data show CDR1 as LNHNV and CDR2 as YYDKDF (reference sequence). V was trimmed by 0 bases and J by 2 bases, leaving 13 bases between them. CDR3 DNA: TGTGCCACCAGCAGAGATGAGTTATTGGTTAACACTGAAGCTTTCTTT. Translated: CATSRDELLVNTEAFF.

The rearrangement links TRBV7-9 to TRBJ1-4, with D maybe TRBD1 (5 bases). Between the trimmed V and J ends, which lost 7 bases and 3 bases, there was a span of 12 bases. The CDR3 consists of 14 residues. The germline CDR1 and CDR2 sequences are SEHNR and FQNEAQ (reference sequence). In DNA, the CDR3 is TGTGCCAGCACCGGCGGGGGGGCTAATGAAAAACTGTTTTTT. Protein sequence: CASTGGGANEKLFF. The whole variable domain, filled in from reference TRBV7-9 and TRBJ1-4, reads DTGVSQNPRHKITKRGQNVTFRCDPISEHNRLYWYRQTLGQGPEFLTYFQNEAQLEKSRLLSDRFSAERPKGSFSTLEIQRTEQGDSAMYLCASTGGGANEKLFFGSGTQLSVL.

The chain recombines TRBV10-3 with TRBJ1-1, with 10 nucleotides matching TRBD1. This CDR3 spans 14 amino acids. Germline V gene sequence: CDR1 ENHRY, CDR2 SYGVKD. The V gene end was trimmed by 3 bases and the J gene end by 8 bases; junction bases not matched to a gene: 6. CDR3 nucleotide sequence: TGTGCCATCAGTGAAACCCGGACAGGGGGGGAAGCTTTCTTT. It specifies CAISETRTGGEAFF.

This clone rates as medium-sized. The chain has TRBV28 and TRBJ2-1; TRBD2 is a possible D gene (6 bases). This CDR3 has 15 residues. The V gene lost 3 bases and the J gene lost 3 bases, with 12 bases spanning the gap. In germline, CDR1 is MDHEN, CDR2 SYDVKM. The CDR3, as DNA: TGTGCCAGCAGTTTTTTAGCGGCCCTCTACAATGAGCAGTTCTTC. Residues: CASSFLAALYNEQFF.

This clone was recorded a few times. V usage is TRBV6-1 and J usage is TRBJ1-3; D is uncertain. Germline V gene data show CDR1 as MNHNS and CDR2 as SASEGT. V gave up 4 bases and J gave up 3 bases, with 7 bases separating them. The length of the CDR3 is 13 residues. The CDR3 region has the DNA TGTGCCAGCAGTGTTGAGGGTGGAAACACCATATATTTT. It specifies CASSVEGGNTIYF.

Remarks on this clone: One end of the junction fails to match germline, which may point to a read error. The CDR3 coding sequence is TGTGCTAGCAGCTTATTCGCGGGGACAAACACCGGGGAGCTGTTTTTT. Translated, it gives CASSLFAGTNTGELFF. The chain carries TRBV7-7 and TRBJ2-2, with D perhaps given as TRBD1 or TRBD2 (6 bases each). In germline, CDR1 is SSHAT, CDR2 FNYEAQ (reference sequence). CDR3 length: 16 residues.

The chain employs TRBV27 and TRBJ2-7; D ambiguous. This CDR3 has 11 residues. The V gene lost 8 bases and the J gene lost 7 bases, with 12 bases spanning the gap. Germline lookup yields CDR1 MNHEY and CDR2 SMNVEV (reference sequence). CDR3 loop: CASPLCSEQYF. The CDR3 DNA sequence: TGTGCCAGCCCGCTTTGTAGTGAGCAGTACTTC.

The rearrangement joins TRBV7-8 to TRBJ1-4; 7 positions match TRBD1. Germline trimming cut 5 bases from V and 7 bases from J; bases unmatched to any gene: 7. Germline assignment: CDR1 SGHVS and CDR2 FQNEAQ. The CDR3 is 14 residues long. The CDR3 DNA reads TGTGCCAGCAGCCTAGGAAGGGGGCTTGAAAAACTGTTTTTT. It specifies CASSLGRGLEKLFF.

This clone appeared once. The gene calls are TRBV30 and TRBJ1-5, with TRBD1 as a possible D gene (5 bases). Trimming pared 1 base from V and 5 bases from J, leaving 9 bases between. The CDR3 extends over 13 amino acids. Per the germline V gene, CDR1 is GTSNPN and CDR2 is SVGIG (reference sequence). The CDR3 DNA reads TGTGCCTGGAGTGCGGGGGGAGATCAGCCCCAGCATTTT. Translating gives CAWSAGGDQPQHF.

The genes are TRBV19 and TRBJ2-7, with 8 bases lining up with TRBD1. The V segment lost 5 bases and the J segment 2 bases; nucleotides outside the gene matches: 5. The CDR3 consists of 14 residues. Germline V CDR1 and CDR2: LNHDA, SQIVND (reference sequence). The CDR3 here is CASSPGQGTYEQYF. For the CDR3, the DNA is TGTGCCAGTAGTCCAGGACAGGGAACCTACGAGCAGTACTTC.

This chain uses TRBV9 with TRBJ2-2, with D maybe TRBD1 (5 bases). Germline loops: CDR1 SGDLS, CDR2 YYNGEE. Trimming pared 3 bases from V and 3 bases from J, leaving 12 bases between. CDR3 length: 15 amino acids. The chain's CDR3 is CASSGSQAHTGELFF. CDR3 bases: TGTGCCAGCAGCGGTTCACAGGCTCACACCGGGGAGCTGTTTTTT.

The chain couples TRBV5-4 to TRBJ2-7; 7 bases are shared with TRBD1. The ends lost 1 base at V and 2 bases at J; junction bases unmatched: 0. Per the germline V gene, CDR1 is SGHNT and CDR2 is YYREEE (reference sequence). The CDR3 runs to 13 residues. CDR3 nucleotides: TGTGCCAGCAGCTTGACAGGGGCCTACGAGCAGTACTTC. Translating gives CASSLTGAYEQYF.

The chain joins TRBV7-6 to TRBJ2-1, with a tentative D call TRBD1 (5 bases). CDR1 is SGHVS, CDR2 FNYEAQ, per germline. The CDR3 is made up of 14 amino acids. Trimming removed 4 bases at V and 3 bases at J, with 10 bases between. The CDR3 loop reads CASSSTVGYNEQFF. The DNA of the CDR3 is TGTGCCAGCAGCTCGACAGTGGGCTACAATGAGCAGTTCTTC.

The chain recombines TRBV7-3 with TRBJ2-7; a possible D gene is TRBD2 (5 bases). The germline V and J ends were trimmed by 0 bases and 0 bases, with 6 bases remaining between them. Per germline, CDR1 SGHTA and CDR2 FQGTGA. This CDR3 spans 14 amino acids. CDR3 bases: TGTGCCAGCAGCTTAACAGGGAGCTCCTACGAGCAGTACTTC. Translation: CASSLTGSSYEQYF.

The gene calls are TRBV27 and TRBJ2-5; TRBD2 agrees at 8 bases. With 8 bases clipped from V and 2 bases from J, the junction kept 10 bases outside the gene matches. The CDR3 loop spans 15 amino acids. The germline V gene has CDR1 MNHEY and CDR2 SMNVEV (reference sequence). The CDR3 bases are TGTGCCAGCGGTACGGCGGGGGGACCTCAAGAGACCCAGTACTTC. Protein product: CASGTAGGPQETQYF.

V is TRBV5-4 and J is TRBJ1-2; D is unresolved. The CDR3 covers 15 residues. Deletions cut 2 bases from V and 1 base from J, with 12 bases between. Germline lookup yields CDR1 SGHNT and CDR2 YYREEE (reference sequence). CDR3 protein: CASSLGSGGNYGYTF. CDR3 in DNA: TGTGCCAGCAGCTTAGGTAGCGGCGGTAACTATGGCTACACCTTC. The whole variable domain, filled in from reference TRBV5-4 and TRBJ1-2, reads ETGVTQSPTHLIKTRGQQVTLRCSSQSGHNTVSWYQQALGQGPQFIFQYYREEENGRGNFPPRFSGLQFPNYSSELNVNALELDDSALYLCASSLGSGGNYGYTFGSGTRLTVV.

V and J are TRBV7-3 and TRBJ2-5; 9 bases fit TRBD1. Germline CDR1 reads SGHTA; CDR2 reads FQGTGA. Trimming removed 5 bases from V and 5 bases from J; junction bases left unmatched: 6. The CDR3 is 14 residues long. This CDR3 is CASSRGQGTETQYF. CDR3 DNA sequence: TGTGCCAGCAGCCGAGGACAGGGGACGGAGACCCAGTACTTC.

The genes are TRBV4-1 and TRBJ1-4; D is unresolved. The CDR3 extends over 15 amino acids. The germline V gene has CDR1 MGHRA and CDR2 YSYEKL. With 4 bases removed from V and 0 bases from J, the gap between germline ends came to 9 bases. As DNA, the CDR3 is TGCGCCAGCAGCCTGCCACAATCAACTAATGAAAAACTGTTTTTT. Protein sequence: CASSLPQSTNEKLFF.